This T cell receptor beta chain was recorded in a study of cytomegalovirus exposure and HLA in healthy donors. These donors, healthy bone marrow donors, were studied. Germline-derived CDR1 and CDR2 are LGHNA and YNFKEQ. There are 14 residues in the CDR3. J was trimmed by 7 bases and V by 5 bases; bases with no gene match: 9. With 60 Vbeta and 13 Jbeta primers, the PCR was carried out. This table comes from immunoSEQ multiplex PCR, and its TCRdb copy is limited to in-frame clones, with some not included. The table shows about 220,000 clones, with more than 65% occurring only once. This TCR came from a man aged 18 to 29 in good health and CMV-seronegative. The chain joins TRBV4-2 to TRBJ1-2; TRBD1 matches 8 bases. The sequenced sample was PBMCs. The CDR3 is CASSMGQAYGGYTF. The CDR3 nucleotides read TGTGCCAGCAGCATGGGACAGGCTTATGGTGGCTACACCTTC.